This T cell receptor beta chain comes out of a study of blood T cell repertoires in COVID-19. Whole-study context: From the United States, Italy and Spain came samples of acute and convalescent COVID-19.

Original handling: Amplifying reference gene primers gave estimates of nucleated cell counts. Repertoires were generated with immunoSEQ multiplex PCR, while TCRdb's copy carries only in-frame clones and drops some. From that table come the V and J calls and clone size; the DNA was used to work out D and trimming. The sample has about 140,000 clones, around 87% seen once. The germline gives CDR1 LGHDT, CDR2 YNNKEL (reference sequence). Trimming shortened V by 4 bases and J by 7 bases, and 17 bases separated the two germline ends. CDR3 length: 14 amino acids. The genes are TRBV3-1 (or the pseudogene TRBV3-2) and TRBJ2-7, with D maybe TRBD1 (5 bases). This clonotype was obtained from a human donor in a cohort sampled during active COVID-19. The sample taken for sequencing was peripheral blood. The CDR3 sequence is CASSRTGLGREQYF. The CDR3 DNA is TGTGCCAGCAGCCGTACAGGTCTCGGACGTGAGCAGTACTTC.